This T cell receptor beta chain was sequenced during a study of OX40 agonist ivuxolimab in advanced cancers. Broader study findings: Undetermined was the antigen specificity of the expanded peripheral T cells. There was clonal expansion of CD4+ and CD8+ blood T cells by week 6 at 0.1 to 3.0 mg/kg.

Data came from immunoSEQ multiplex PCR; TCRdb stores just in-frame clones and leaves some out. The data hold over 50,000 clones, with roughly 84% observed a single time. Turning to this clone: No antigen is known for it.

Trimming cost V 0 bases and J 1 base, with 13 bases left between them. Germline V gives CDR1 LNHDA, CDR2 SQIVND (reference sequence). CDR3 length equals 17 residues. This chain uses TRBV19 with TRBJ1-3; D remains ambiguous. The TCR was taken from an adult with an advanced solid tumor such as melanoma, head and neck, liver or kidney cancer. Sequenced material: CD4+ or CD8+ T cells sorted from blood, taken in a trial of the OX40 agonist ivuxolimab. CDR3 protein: CASSIDDPGRSGNTIYF. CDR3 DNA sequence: TGTGCCAGTAGTATAGACGACCCCGGGAGGTCTGGAAACACCATATATTTT.